The next 24 T cell receptor beta chains were all read from a single sample in a study of OX40 agonist ivuxolimab in advanced cancers. Generated by immunoSEQ multiplex PCR, the TCRdb table keeps only in-frame clones and is missing some. The table lists 70,000 to 90,000 clones, around 90% of them singletons. This specimen consisted of CD4+ or CD8+ T cells sorted from blood, obtained in a trial of the OX40 agonist ivuxolimab. Source of these receptors: an adult with an advanced solid tumor such as melanoma, head and neck, liver or kidney cancer.

This clone was seen once. The chain carries TRBV15 and TRBJ2-2; a possible D gene is TRBD2 (6 bases). The germline CDR1 and CDR2 sequences are LNHNV and YYDKDF (reference sequence). Trimming stripped 1 base from V and 5 bases from J, with 11 bases between. The CDR3 totals 15 residues. The CDR3 sequence: CATSRGAGRTGELFF. DNA for the CDR3: TGTGCCACCAGCAGAGGAGCAGGGAGGACCGGGGAGCTGTTTTTT.

The chain joins TRBV12-5 to TRBJ1-3, with D uncertain. Trimming stripped 1 base from V and 3 bases from J, with 7 bases between. Germline V gives CDR1 LGHNT, CDR2 FRNRAP. The CDR3 is made up of 14 amino acids. The CDR3 loop is CASGLGPVGNTIYF. CDR3 in DNA: TGTGCTAGTGGTTTGGGTCCAGTTGGAAACACCATATATTTT.

This chain joins TRBV7-7 and TRBJ2-2; maybe TRBD2 (6 bases). The V gene lost 7 bases and the J gene lost 5 bases, with 20 bases spanning the gap. CDR1 SSHAT and CDR2 FNYEAQ come from the germline V gene (reference sequence). This CDR3 has 16 residues. The CDR3 nucleotides read TGTGCCAGCACCCCGGATGGAGGGGCAGGGACCGGGGAGCTGTTTTTT. Its translation: CASTPDGGAGTGELFF.

This clone was observed once. The chain links TRBV6-4 to TRBJ1-6, with a tentative D call TRBD1 (6 bases). V lost 0 bases, J lost 3 bases, and 6 bases lay in between. The CDR3 runs to 15 residues. Germline-derived CDR1 and CDR2 are MRHNA and SNTAGT. CDR3 DNA sequence: TGTGCCAGCAGTGACTCAGGGGGCTATAATTCACCCCTCCACTTT. It translates to CASSDSGGYNSPLHF.

This clone appeared a single time. The chain employs TRBV5-4 and TRBJ2-5; D possibly corresponds to TRBD2 (6 bases). The CDR3 runs to 15 residues. The germline gives CDR1 SGHNT, CDR2 YYREEE (reference sequence). Trimming took 3 bases from V and 2 from J, leaving 14 bases between them. CDR3 in amino acids: CASSSGGTSQETQYF. DNA for the CDR3: TGTGCCAGCAGCTCTGGGGGGACTTCTCAAGAGACCCAGTACTTC.

This sequence joins TRBV5-1 and TRBJ2-3; D is ambiguous. V lost 5 bases and J 1 base, leaving 11 bases between the germline ends. The CDR3 extends over 14 amino acids. CDR1 is SGHRS and CDR2 is YFSETQ in the germline V gene. The CDR3 loop reads CASRVGIGTDTQYF. The CDR3 coding sequence is TGCGCCAGCAGGGTGGGGATAGGCACAGATACGCAGTATTTT.

This clone came up a few times. The CDR3 bases are TGCGCCAGCAGCAAGACTAGCGGCTCCTACAATGAGCAGTTCTTC. Translation: CASSKTSGSYNEQFF. The V gene is TRBV5-1, the J gene TRBJ2-1; 9 bases map to TRBD2. CDR3 length: 15 amino acids. The V and J ends lost 4 bases and 0 bases, in that order; junction bases with no gene match: 2. Germline V gene data show CDR1 as SGHRS and CDR2 as YFSETQ.

This clone was seen a single time. The chain is built from TRBV7-8 and TRBJ2-7; TRBD1 matches at 8 bases. Germline CDR1 and CDR2: SGHVS and FQNEAQ. The V and J ends lost 5 bases and 2 bases, in that order; junction bases with no gene match: 11. CDR3 length equals 16 residues. Written as DNA, the CDR3 is TGTGCCAGCAGCCGAAATTCAGGGGGCGAAGCCTACGAGCAGTACTTC. Amino acids: CASSRNSGGEAYEQYF.

This sequence joins TRBV10-3 and TRBJ2-3; D is undetermined. The CDR3 loop spans 15 amino acids. Germline V lookup: CDR1 ENHRY, CDR2 SYGVKD. Trimming stripped 3 bases from V and 1 base from J, with 11 bases between. DNA of the CDR3: TGTGCCATCAGTGACGAGTATGGCGGCACAGATACGCAGTATTTT. Translated: CAISDEYGGTDTQYF.

This chain uses TRBV19 with TRBJ2-7; possibly TRBD1 for D (6 bases). Germline-derived CDR1 and CDR2 are LNHDA and SQIVND (reference sequence). The CDR3 has 12 residues. Written as DNA, the CDR3 is TGTGCGGGTAGGGGGAGTTCGTACGAGCAGTACTTC. It encodes CAGRGSSYEQYF.

This sequence joins TRBV7-2 and TRBJ1-1; D is possibly TRBD1 (5 bases). The V and J ends lost 1 base and 0 bases respectively, with 9 bases between them. Germline loops: CDR1 SGHTA, CDR2 FQGNSA. The CDR3 spans 15 residues. The CDR3 is CASSLEGLVNTEAFF. CDR3 nucleotides: TGTGCCAGCAGCTTAGAGGGGTTAGTGAACACTGAAGCTTTCTTT. The variable domain in full, completed from reference TRBV7-2 and TRBJ1-1, reads GAGVSQSPSNKVTEKGKDVELRCDPISGHTALYWYRQSLGQGLEFLIYFQGNSAPDKSGLPSDRFSAERTGGSVSTLTIQRTQQEDSAVYLCASSLEGLVNTEAFFGQGTRLTVV.

V usage is TRBV5-1 and J usage is TRBJ1-4, with a possible D match to TRBD1 (6 bases). Trimming removed 4 bases from V and 2 bases from J, with 18 bases in between. The length of the CDR3 is 17 residues. Germline CDR1 SGHRS, CDR2 YFSETQ. The CDR3 coding sequence is TGCGCCAGCAGCCCTGGGGGCGGGGACACCACTAATGAAAAACTGTTTTTT. It is translated as CASSPGGGDTTNEKLFF.

The genes are TRBV7-3 and TRBJ1-2; 8 bases line up with TRBD1. The germline V gene has CDR1 SGHTA and CDR2 FQGTGA. Trimming took 4 bases from V and 4 from J; bases not matched to a gene: 2. This CDR3 is 13 amino acids long. The CDR3 loop is CASSSTGGYGYTF. DNA for the CDR3: TGTGCCAGCAGCTCCACAGGGGGCTATGGCTACACCTTC. Full variable domain (remainder filled in from reference TRBV7-3 and TRBJ1-2): GAGVSQTPSNKVTEKGKYVELRCDPISGHTALYWYRQSLGQGPEFLIYFQGTGAADDSGLPNDRFFAVRPEGSVSTLKIQRTERGDSAVYLCASSSTGGYGYTFGSGTRLTVV.

The V call is TRBV7-2, the J call TRBJ1-4; D unclear. Deletions cut 5 bases from V and 4 bases from J, with 8 bases between. Germline CDR1 and CDR2: SGHTA and FQGNSA. CDR3 length equals 13 residues. The CDR3 reads CASSPGFNEKLFF. DNA for the CDR3: TGTGCCAGCAGCCCGGGCTTTAATGAAAAACTGTTTTTT.

This chain uses TRBV28 with TRBJ2-3; 8 nucleotides align to TRBD2. Germline CDR1 and CDR2: MDHEN and SYDVKM. CDR3 length: 15 amino acids. The V segment lost 6 bases and the J segment 8 bases; nucleotides outside the gene matches: 13. The CDR3 DNA reads TGTGCCAGCAGGCCACGAAGGCTAGCGGGCGCTACGCAGTATTTT. It translates to CASRPRRLAGATQYF.

The CDR3 bases are TGTGCCAGCAGCTTAGTTGGGGGCCAGAGTAATGGCTACACCTTC. It encodes CASSLVGGQSNGYTF. The chain has TRBV7-2 and TRBJ1-2, with a tentative D call TRBD1 (6 bases). V lost 1 base, J lost 6 bases, and 15 bases lay in between. The CDR3 has 15 amino acids. CDR1 is SGHTA and CDR2 is FQGNSA in the germline V gene. The full variable domain, in which reference TRBV7-2 and TRBJ1-2 provide the parts outside the CDR3, is GAGVSQSPSNKVTEKGKDVELRCDPISGHTALYWYRQSLGQGLEFLIYFQGNSAPDKSGLPSDRFSAERTGGSVSTLTIQRTQQEDSAVYLCASSLVGGQSNGYTFGSGTRLTVV.

The V gene is TRBV19, the J gene TRBJ1-2, with 7 nucleotides matching TRBD1. CDR3 size: 14 residues. CDR1 and CDR2 from the germline V gene are LNHDA and SQIVND (reference sequence). V dropped 7 bases and J dropped 7; count of bases not matched to a gene: 12. In nucleotides, the CDR3 is TGTGCCAGTACCCAAAATGACAGGGTACCTGGCTACACCTTC. Amino acid sequence: CASTQNDRVPGYTF.

The chain couples TRBV7-2 to TRBJ2-1, with TRBD2 matching 13 bases. This CDR3 region has 15 residues. Per germline, CDR1 SGHTA and CDR2 FQGNSA. V gave up 5 bases and J gave up 7 bases; unmatched junction bases: 5. CDR3 sequence reads: CASSPWTSGSNEQFF. The CDR3 DNA reads as TGTGCCAGCAGCCCCTGGACTAGCGGGAGTAATGAGCAGTTCTTC. Based on the CDR3 plus reference TRBV7-2 and TRBJ2-1, the full variable domain is GAGVSQSPSNKVTEKGKDVELRCDPISGHTALYWYRQSLGQGLEFLIYFQGNSAPDKSGLPSDRFSAERTGGSVSTLTIQRTQQEDSAVYLCASSPWTSGSNEQFFGPGTRLTVL.

Only a few counts were recorded for this clone. The rearrangement links TRBV7-9 to TRBJ2-7, with D possibly TRBD2 on 5 matching bases. The germline gives CDR1 SEHNR, CDR2 FQNEAQ (reference sequence). Trimming left V 0 bases short and J 4 bases short, with 10 bases between. The CDR3 has 14 residues. The CDR3, as DNA: TGTGCCAGCAGCTTAGCGTCGGGGTCTTACGAGCAGTACTTC. This gives the protein CASSLASGSYEQYF.

V gene TRBV5-6 combines with J gene TRBJ2-7, with 7 bases matching TRBD1. The CDR3 sequence is 14 residues long. Looked up from germline, CDR1 is SGHDT and CDR2 is YYEEEE. Trimming cost V 4 bases and J 3 bases; bases outside gene matches: 7. CDR3 in amino acids: CASSRGQAYYEQYF. Here the CDR3 DNA reads TGTGCCAGCAGCCGCGGACAGGCGTACTACGAGCAGTACTTC. Together with reference TRBV5-6 and TRBJ2-7, the CDR3 gives the full variable domain: DAGVTQSPTHLIKTRGQQVTLRCSPKSGHDTVSWYQQALGQGPQFIFQYYEEEERQRGNFPDRFSGHQFPNYSSELNVNALLLGDSALYLCASSRGQAYYEQYFGPGTRLTVT.

For the CDR3, the DNA is TGTGCCATCAGGGGACTAGCAGATACGCAGTATTTT. It codes for CAIRGLADTQYF. The chain recombines TRBV10-3 with TRBJ2-3; 8 nucleotides line up with TRBD2. The CDR3 extends over 12 amino acids. CDR1 is ENHRY, CDR2 SYGVKD, per germline. V lost 6 bases, J lost 4 bases, and 0 bases stayed unmatched.

This clone was found once. J is TRBJ2-2 and V is TRBV5-5, with no clear D. Germline CDR1 reads SGHKS; CDR2 reads YYEKEE (reference sequence). The CDR3 is made up of 16 amino acids. Trimming pared 0 bases from V and 2 bases from J, leaving 11 bases between. The chain's CDR3 is CASSLVVTLNTGELFF. The CDR3 nucleotides read TGTGCCAGCAGCTTGGTTGTCACCCTTAACACCGGGGAGCTGTTTTTT.

The V and J genes are TRBV25-1 and TRBJ2-5, with D possibly TRBD1 on 7 matching bases. This CDR3 comprises 13 residues. Trimming removed 5 bases at V and 5 bases at J, with 12 bases between. CDR1 is MGHDK and CDR2 is SYGVNS in the germline V gene. This CDR3 is CASSKQGRETQYF. CDR3 nucleotides: TGTGCCAGCAGTAAACAGGGGAGGGAGACCCAGTACTTC.

J is TRBJ2-7 and V is TRBV10-1; TRBD1 is a possible D gene (6 bases). CDR1 is WNHNN, CDR2 SYGVQD, per germline (reference sequence). Between the trimmed V and J ends, which lost 8 bases and 6 bases, there was a span of 14 bases. This CDR3 spans 12 amino acids. In nucleotides, the CDR3 is TGCGCCAGCTCCGGACAGTCTGGCGAGCAGTACTTC. Translation: CASSGQSGEQYF.